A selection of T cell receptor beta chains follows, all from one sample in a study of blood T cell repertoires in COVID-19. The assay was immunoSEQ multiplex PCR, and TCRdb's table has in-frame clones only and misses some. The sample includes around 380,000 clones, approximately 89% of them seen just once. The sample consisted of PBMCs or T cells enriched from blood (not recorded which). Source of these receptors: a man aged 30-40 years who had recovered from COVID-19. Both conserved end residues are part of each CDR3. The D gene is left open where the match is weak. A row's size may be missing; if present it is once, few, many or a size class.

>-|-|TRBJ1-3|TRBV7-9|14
TGTGCCAGCAGCTTAGCTCCCTCGGAGGACACCATATATTTT
CASSLAPSEDTIYF
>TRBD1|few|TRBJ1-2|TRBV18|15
TGTGCCAGCTCCCCGGTGACAGGGGCCCACTATGGCTACACCTTC
CASSPVTGAHYGYTF
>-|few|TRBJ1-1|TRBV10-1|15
TGCGCCAGCAGTGAATCTTCCGGAGTGAACACTGAAGCTTTCTTT
CASSESSGVNTEAFF
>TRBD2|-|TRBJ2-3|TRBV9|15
TGTGCCAGCAGCGTAGAAGCGGGGGGCACAGATACGCAGTATTTT
CASSVEAGGTDTQYF
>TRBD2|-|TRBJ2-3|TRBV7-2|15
TGTGCCAGCAGCCAGATAGCGGGGAGTCCAGATACGCAGTATTTT
CASSQIAGSPDTQYF
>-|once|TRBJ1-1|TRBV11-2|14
TGTGCCAGCCGTTTGCAGAACCCGAACACTGAAGCTTTCTTT
CASRLQNPNTEAFF
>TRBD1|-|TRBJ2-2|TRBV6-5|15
TGTGCCAGCACCCCGGGACAGGGGTCGTCCGGGGAGCTGTTTTTT
CASTPGQGSSGELFF
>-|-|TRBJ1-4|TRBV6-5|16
TGTGCCAGCAGTTACGGCGCAGGGGTGACTAATGAAAAACTGTTTTTT
CASSYGAGVTNEKLFF
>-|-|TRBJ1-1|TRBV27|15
TGTGCCAGCAGTGTAGCCTGGGGGCGCAGAACTGAAGCTTTCTTT
CASSVAWGRRTEAFF
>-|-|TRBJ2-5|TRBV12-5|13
TGTGCTAGTGGTCCTGCATACGGAGAGACCCAGTACTTC
CASGPAYGETQYF
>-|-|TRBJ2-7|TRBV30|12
TGTGCCTGGAAGGGGCCTCCCTACGAGCAGTACTTC
CAWKGPPYEQYF
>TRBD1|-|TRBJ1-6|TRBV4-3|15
TGCGCCAGCAGCCAAGATACAGGGGGAAATTCACCCCTCCACTTT
CASSQDTGGNSPLHF
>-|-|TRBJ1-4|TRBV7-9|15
TGTGCCAGCAGCTTGCCGGGAAGAACTAATGAAAAACTGTTTTTT
CASSLPGRTNEKLFF
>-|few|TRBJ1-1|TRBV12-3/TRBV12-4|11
TGTGCCAGCAGGGCGGGCACTGAAGCTTTCTTT
CASRAGTEAFF
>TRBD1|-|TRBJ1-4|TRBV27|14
TGTGCCAGCACCTTGGTAGGGGGCCCTGAAAAACTGTTTTTT
CASTLVGGPEKLFF
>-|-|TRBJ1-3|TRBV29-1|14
TGCAGCGTTGAACGCGGGCGCTCTGGAAACACCATATATTTT
CSVERGRSGNTIYF
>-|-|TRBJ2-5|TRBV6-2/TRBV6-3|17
TGTGCCAGCAGTTCCCCACCCCAGGGGCTAAAAAGGGAGACCCAGTACTTC
CASSSPPQGLKRETQYF
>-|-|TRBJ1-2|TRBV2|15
TGTGCCAGCAGTCCCAGCAGGGACACTAACTATGGCTACACCTTC
CASSPSRDTNYGYTF
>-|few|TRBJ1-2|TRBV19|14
TGTGCCAGTAGTACCTCCGCGGGAAGCTATGGCTACACCTTC
CASSTSAGSYGYTF
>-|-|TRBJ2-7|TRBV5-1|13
TGCGCCAGCAGCTTGTACATCTCCTACGAGCAGTACTTC
CASSLYISYEQYF
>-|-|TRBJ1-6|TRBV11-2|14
TGTGCCAGCAGCTTAGGCGCGCGGAATTCACCCCTCCACTTT
CASSLGARNSPLHF
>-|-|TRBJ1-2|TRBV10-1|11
TGCGCCACCAGGGTTACAGATGGCTACACCTTC
CATRVTDGYTF
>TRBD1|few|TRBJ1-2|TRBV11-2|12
TGTGCCAGCAGCCCCGGGACAGTTGGCTACACCTTC
CASSPGTVGYTF
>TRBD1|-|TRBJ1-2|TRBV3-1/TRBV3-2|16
TGTGCCAGCAGCCAAGTGGGGGACAGGGAGGACTATGGCTACACCTTC
CASSQVGDREDYGYTF
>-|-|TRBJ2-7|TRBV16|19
TGTGCCAGCAGCCGAACCCAGAATGGTGACACAGGATTCCCCTACGAGCAGTACTTC
CASSRTQNGDTGFPYEQYF
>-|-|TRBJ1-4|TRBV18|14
TGTGCCAGCTCACCAGACAGAACTAATGAAAAACTGTTTTTT
CASSPDRTNEKLFF